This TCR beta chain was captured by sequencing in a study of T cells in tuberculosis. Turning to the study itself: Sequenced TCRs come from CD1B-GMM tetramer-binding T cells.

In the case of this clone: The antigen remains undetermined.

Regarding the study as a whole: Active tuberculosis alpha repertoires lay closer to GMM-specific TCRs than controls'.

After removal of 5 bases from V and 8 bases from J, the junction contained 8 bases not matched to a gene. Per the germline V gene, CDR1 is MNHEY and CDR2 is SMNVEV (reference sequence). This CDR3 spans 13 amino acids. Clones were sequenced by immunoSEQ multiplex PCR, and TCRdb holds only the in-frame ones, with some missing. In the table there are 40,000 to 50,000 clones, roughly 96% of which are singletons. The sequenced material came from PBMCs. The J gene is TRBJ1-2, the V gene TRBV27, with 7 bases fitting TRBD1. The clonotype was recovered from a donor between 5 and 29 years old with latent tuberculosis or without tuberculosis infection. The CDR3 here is CASSRPQGIGYTF. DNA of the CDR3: TGTGCCAGCAGTCGTCCACAGGGGATCGGCTACACCTTC.